This entry lists 9 T cell receptor beta chains sequenced from one sample in a study of shared clonotypes between healthy human individuals. CD8 cells regarded as naive lacked CD45RO, were positively chosen for CCR7, and omitted terminally differentiated effector memory CD45RA+ cells. The method was immunoSEQ multiplex PCR; TCRdb's version includes in-frame clones alone and lacks a portion of them. The table includes 2 million to 2.5 million clones, about 95% detected once. Sample: naive CD8+ T cells sorted from blood. The receptors shown here come from a man in his late teens or twenties in good health.

This chain joins TRBV5-5 and TRBJ2-7; TRBD1 is a possible D gene (5 bases). The CDR3 length is 13 residues. CDR1 is SGHKS, CDR2 YYEKEE, per germline (reference sequence). V shed 2 bases and J shed 5 bases, with 11 bases lying between them. This CDR3 reads CASSFPGRDEQYF. The CDR3 DNA sequence: TGTGCCAGCAGCTTTCCCGGCAGGGACGAGCAGTACTTC.

Comment on this clone: Other nucleotide sequences from this sample produce the same CDR3. V gene TRBV5-4 combines with J gene TRBJ2-7, with a weak D call TRBD2 (6 bases). Trimming left V 0 bases short and J 3 bases short, with 7 bases between. Germline lookup yields CDR1 SGHNT and CDR2 YYREEE (reference sequence). This CDR3 is built from 13 residues. The CDR3 DNA reads TGTGCCAGCAGCTTGGGACTAGACTACGAGCAGTACTTC. Its translation: CASSLGLDYEQYF.

The chain employs TRBV11-2 and TRBJ2-5; 9 bases fit TRBD2. Germline V gives CDR1 SGHAT, CDR2 FQNNGV. The CDR3 length is 15 residues. V dropped 4 bases and J dropped 2; count of bases not matched to a gene: 5. CDR3 DNA: TGTGCCAGCAGCTATCTAGCGGGGCGGCAAGAGACCCAGTACTTC. This gives the protein CASSYLAGRQETQYF.

The V and J genes are TRBV7-9 and TRBJ2-2; 10 nucleotides line up with TRBD1. This CDR3 is 16 amino acids long. After removal of 6 bases from V and 7 bases from J, the junction contained 11 bases not matched to a gene. Germline-derived CDR1 and CDR2 are SEHNR and FQNEAQ (reference sequence). The CDR3: CASSRSRGQGNGELFF. The CDR3 DNA reads as TGTGCCAGCAGTCGATCGAGGGGACAGGGGAACGGGGAGCTGTTTTTT.

The chain couples TRBV14 to TRBJ1-1; D possibly corresponds to TRBD1 (5 bases). This CDR3 spans 13 amino acids. Trimming shortened V by 3 bases and J by 6 bases, and 11 bases separated the two germline ends. CDR1 SGHDN and CDR2 FVKESK come from the germline V gene. CDR3 in amino acids: CASSHVQGSEAFF. The DNA of the CDR3 is TGTGCCAGCAGCCATGTTCAGGGTTCTGAAGCTTTCTTT. The entire variable domain, with the rest obtained from reference TRBV14 and TRBJ1-1, is as follows: EAGVTQFPSHSVIEKGQTVTLRCDPISGHDNLYWYRRVMGKEIKFLLHFVKESKQDESGMPNNRFLAERTGGTYSTLKVQPAELEDSGVYFCASSHVQGSEAFFGQGTRLTVV.

This sequence joins TRBV28 and TRBJ1-5, with D uncertain. The CDR3 is 16 residues long. V dropped 7 bases and J dropped 4 bases, with 20 bases sitting between them. Germline V gene lookup returns CDR1 MDHEN and CDR2 SYDVKM. The CDR3 loop reads CASTWSAELWNQPQHF. DNA for the CDR3: TGTGCCAGCACCTGGTCGGCAGAACTTTGGAATCAGCCCCAGCATTTT.

The chain couples TRBV4-1 to TRBJ1-2; D unclear. Trimming took 5 bases from V and 3 from J, leaving 10 bases between them. CDR1 and CDR2 from the germline V gene are MGHRA and YSYEKL. The CDR3 spans 13 residues. The CDR3 nucleotides are TGCGCCAGCAGCGGCGACGCGGACTATGGCTACACCTTC. Amino acid sequence: CASSGDADYGYTF.

This chain connects TRBV19 to TRBJ2-7; 8 bases agree with TRBD2. The CDR3 sequence is 14 residues long. Looked up from germline, CDR1 is LNHDA and CDR2 is SQIVND (reference sequence). The V segment lost 4 bases and the J segment 7 bases; nucleotides outside the gene matches: 9. Written as DNA, the CDR3 is TGTGCCAGTAGTAAGACTAGCGAGGGTTTAGAGCAGTACTTC. It codes for CASSKTSEGLEQYF.

The chain is built from TRBV11-1 and TRBJ2-5; no clear D gene. Germline V gene sequence: CDR1 SGHAT, CDR2 FQDESV (reference sequence). CDR3 size: 13 residues. Trimming took 7 bases from V and 4 from J, leaving 13 bases between them. Written as DNA, the CDR3 is TGTGCCAGCACCCCGCGGTCCGGAGAGACCCAGTACTTC. This encodes CASTPRSGETQYF.